Presented here are 15 T cell receptor beta chains from one specimen sequenced in a study of vaccination effects on CD4 cells after COVID-19. Generated by immunoSEQ multiplex PCR, the TCRdb table keeps only in-frame clones and is missing some. The repertoire includes tens of thousands of clones, more than 75% of them detected once, and approximately 6% sits in the top ten. Ahead of sequencing, the ViraFEST assay grew antigen-specific CD4+ T cells using viral peptide pools. Following culture for around 10 days, CD4+ T cells were isolated. Nucleocapsid antibodies stayed negative before and after vaccination, showing no earlier SARS-CoV-2 infection. These receptors' antigens are unknown. The sample in question was CD4+ T cells from PBMCs cultured with HCoV-OC43 spike peptides, obtained before COVID-19 vaccination. Sample subset: HCoV-OC43 spike overlapping peptide pool stimulation. The receptors stem from a human donor who received a COVID-19 vaccine.

The rearrangement links TRBV5-8 to TRBJ1-5, with 8 bases identical to TRBD1. Germline V lookup: CDR1 SGHTS, CDR2 YDEGEE. This CDR3 has 19 residues. Trimming took 4 bases from V and 2 from J; bases not matched to a gene: 17. Here the CDR3 reads CASSDDRGGGLGGNQPQHF. In DNA, the CDR3 is TGTGCCAGCAGCGATGACAGGGGAGGTGGGTTAGGAGGCAATCAGCCCCAGCATTTT. Full variable domain (remainder filled in from reference TRBV5-8 and TRBJ1-5): EAGVTQSPTHLIKTRGQQATLRCSPISGHTSVYWYQQALGLGLQFLLWYDEGEERNRGNFPPRFSGRQFPNYSSELNVNALELEDSALYLCASSDDRGGGLGGNQPQHFGDGTRLSIL.

J is TRBJ2-1 and V is TRBV19; 7 bases agree with TRBD1. Per the germline V gene, CDR1 is LNHDA and CDR2 is SQIVND (reference sequence). V was pared by 5 bases and J by 5 bases, with 3 bases of the junction left unmatched. The CDR3 has 13 residues. CDR3 region: CASSLGQNNEQFF. CDR3 coding DNA: TGTGCCAGTAGTTTGGGACAGAACAATGAGCAGTTCTTC.

J is TRBJ2-5 and V is TRBV18, with 7 bases fitting TRBD1. Losses at the gene ends were 3 bases for V and 5 bases for J; bases not matched to a gene: 6. Germline-derived CDR1 and CDR2 are KGHSH and LQKENI. There are 14 residues in the CDR3. The CDR3 is CASSPRTGRETQYF. CDR3 in DNA: TGTGCCAGCTCACCCCGGACAGGCCGGGAGACCCAGTACTTC.

The chain couples TRBV6-5 to TRBJ2-7, with TRBD2 identical over 7 bases. The CDR3 has 15 amino acids. Germline V lookup: CDR1 MNHEY, CDR2 SVGAGI. Germline trimming cut 6 bases from V and 4 bases from J; bases unmatched to any gene: 12. The CDR3 DNA is TGTGCCAGCAGGACCAGGGAGGGTCTCGTATACGAGCAGTACGTC. Amino acids: CASRTREGLVYEQYV.

V is TRBV6-6 and J is TRBJ1-5; D uncertain. CDR3 length: 12 amino acids. Between the trimmed V and J ends, which lost 7 bases and 5 bases, there was a span of 9 bases. Germline assignment: CDR1 MNHNY and CDR2 SVGAGI (reference sequence). As DNA, the CDR3 is TGTGCCAGCACTGCCGGGGATCAGCCCCAGCATTTT. As protein: CASTAGDQPQHF.

This chain uses TRBV9 with TRBJ1-3, with D uncertain. CDR1 is SGDLS, CDR2 YYNGEE, per germline. Trimming cost V 3 bases and J 0 bases, with 7 bases left between them. The CDR3 consists of 14 residues. The CDR3 sequence: CASSGRHSGNTIYF. DNA of the CDR3: TGTGCCAGCAGCGGTCGCCACTCTGGAAACACCATATATTTT.

DNA for the CDR3: TGTGCCAGCAGTCCGACAGGGGGGGTCAATCAGCCCCAGCATTTT. This translates into CASSPTGGVNQPQHF. V is TRBV6-5 and J is TRBJ1-5; 9 nucleotides line up with TRBD1. Looked up from germline, CDR1 is MNHEY and CDR2 is SVGAGI. This CDR3 comprises 15 residues. Germline trimming cut 5 bases from V and 3 bases from J; bases unmatched to any gene: 5.

This sequence joins TRBV2 and TRBJ1-1, with D perhaps TRBD1 (5 bases). This CDR3 has 12 residues. In germline, CDR1 is SNHLY, CDR2 FYNNEI. Trimming pared 6 bases from V and 7 bases from J, leaving 12 bases between. CDR3 residues: CASSRDVLEAFF. The CDR3 DNA is TGTGCCAGCAGCAGGGACGTCCTTGAAGCTTTCTTT.

This clone was seen many times. V and J are TRBV15 and TRBJ1-1; D is perhaps TRBD1 (5 bases). Trimming removed 1 base from V and 1 base from J, with 7 bases in between. Germline V gene data show CDR1 as LNHNV and CDR2 as YYDKDF (reference sequence). The CDR3 consists of 14 residues. CDR3 protein: CATSRGQSNTEAFF. The CDR3 DNA reads as TGTGCCACCAGCAGAGGACAGTCGAACACTGAAGCTTTCTTT.

CDR3 loop: CASSSGVGEDTQYF. The DNA for the CDR3 is TGTGCCAGCAGTTCAGGGGTTGGCGAAGATACGCAGTATTTT. The V gene is TRBV5-4, the J gene TRBJ2-3; possibly TRBD1 for D (6 bases). V was shortened by 5 bases and J by 5 bases, with 15 bases between the two germline ends. The CDR3 is made up of 14 amino acids. Germline V gene data show CDR1 as SGHNT and CDR2 as YYREEE (reference sequence).

V gene TRBV18 combines with J gene TRBJ2-3; 7 nucleotides align to TRBD2. This CDR3 contains 16 residues. Germline trimming cut 5 bases from V and 3 bases from J; bases unmatched to any gene: 11. Germline values: CDR1 KGHSH, CDR2 LQKENI. CDR3 sequence: CASSAGSGGSTDTQYF. The CDR3 bases are TGTGCCAGCTCAGCGGGGTCGGGGGGTTCGACAGATACGCAGTATTTT. The full variable domain, completed using reference TRBV18 and TRBJ2-3, is NAGVMQNPRHLVRRRGQEARLRCSPMKGHSHVYWYRQLPEEGLKFMVYLQKENIIDESGMPKERFSAEFPKEGPSILRIQQVVRGDSAAYFCASSAGSGGSTDTQYFGPGTRLTVL.

The chain is built from TRBV3-1 (or the pseudogene TRBV3-2) and TRBJ1-4, with D possibly TRBD1 on 5 matching bases. Trimming left V 3 bases short and J 0 bases short, with 14 bases between. The CDR3 runs 17 residues. From germline, CDR1 is LGHDT and CDR2 YNNKEL (reference sequence). CDR3 coding DNA: TGTGCCAGCAGCCAGAGGGACCGAGGTTCAACTAATGAAAAACTGTTTTTT. This codes for CASSQRDRGSTNEKLFF.

V and J are TRBV7-8 and TRBJ2-1; D not resolved. Germline V lookup: CDR1 SGHVS, CDR2 FQNEAQ. CDR3 length: 13 amino acids. V lost 3 bases, J lost 7 bases, and 10 bases lay in between. CDR3 in amino acids: CASSLARVNEQFF. As DNA, the CDR3 is TGTGCCAGCAGCTTGGCCCGGGTGAATGAGCAGTTCTTC.

This clone was recorded once. The V and J genes are TRBV29-1 and TRBJ2-5; D perhaps matches TRBD2 (6 bases). This CDR3 is built from 12 residues. V gave up 7 bases and J gave up 5 bases, with 14 bases separating them. Germline V gives CDR1 SQVTM, CDR2 ANQGSEA. The CDR3 nucleotides read TGCAGCGGTGCGGGGCCCGGGGAGACCCAGTACTTC. Protein: CSGAGPGETQYF.

This chain links TRBV7-2 with TRBJ1-1, with no clear D. V shed 1 base and J shed 6 bases, with 9 bases lying between them. The germline CDR1 and CDR2 sequences are SGHTA and FQGNSA. The CDR3 length is 13 residues. The CDR3 region is CASSLGRVAEAFF. DNA for the CDR3: TGTGCCAGCAGCTTAGGTCGTGTCGCTGAAGCTTTCTTT.